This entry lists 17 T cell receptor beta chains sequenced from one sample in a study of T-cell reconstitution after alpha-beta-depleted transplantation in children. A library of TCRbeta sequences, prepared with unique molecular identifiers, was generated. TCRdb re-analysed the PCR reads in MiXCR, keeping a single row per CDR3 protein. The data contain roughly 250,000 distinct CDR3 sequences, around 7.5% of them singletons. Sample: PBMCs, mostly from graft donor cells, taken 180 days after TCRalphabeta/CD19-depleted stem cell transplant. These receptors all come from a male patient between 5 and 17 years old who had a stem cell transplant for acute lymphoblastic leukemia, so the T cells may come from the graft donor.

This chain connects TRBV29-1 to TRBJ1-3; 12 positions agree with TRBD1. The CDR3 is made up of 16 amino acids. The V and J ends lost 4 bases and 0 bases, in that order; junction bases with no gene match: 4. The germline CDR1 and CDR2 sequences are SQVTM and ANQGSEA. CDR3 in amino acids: CSVAPGQGASGNTIYF. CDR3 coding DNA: TGCAGCGTTGCCCCGGGACAGGGGGCCTCTGGAAACACCATATATTTT. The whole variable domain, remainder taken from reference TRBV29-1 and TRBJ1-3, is SAVISQKPSRDICQRGTSLTIQCQVDSQVTMMFWYRQQPGQSLTLIATANQGSEATYESGFVIDKFPISRPNLTFSTLTVSNMSPEDSSIYLCSVAPGQGASGNTIYFGEGSWLTVV.

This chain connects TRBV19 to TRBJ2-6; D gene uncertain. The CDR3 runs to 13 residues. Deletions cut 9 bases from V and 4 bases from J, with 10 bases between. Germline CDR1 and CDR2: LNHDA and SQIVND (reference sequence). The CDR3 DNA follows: TGTGCCAGGCTTTCAGAAGGGGCCAACGTCCTGACTTTC. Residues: CARLSEGANVLTF.

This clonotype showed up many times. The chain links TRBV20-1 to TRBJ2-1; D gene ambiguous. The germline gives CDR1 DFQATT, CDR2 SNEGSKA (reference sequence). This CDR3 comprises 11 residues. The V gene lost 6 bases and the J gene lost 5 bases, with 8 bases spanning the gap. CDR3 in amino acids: CSAPPHNEQFF. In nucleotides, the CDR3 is TGCAGTGCGCCTCCCCACAATGAGCAGTTCTTC.

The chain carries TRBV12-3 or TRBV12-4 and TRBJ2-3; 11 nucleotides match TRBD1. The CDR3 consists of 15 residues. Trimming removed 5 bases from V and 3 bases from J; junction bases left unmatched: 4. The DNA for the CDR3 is TGTGCCAGCAGTGGGACAGGGGGGGCGACAGATACGCAGTATTTT. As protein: CASSGTGGATDTQYF.

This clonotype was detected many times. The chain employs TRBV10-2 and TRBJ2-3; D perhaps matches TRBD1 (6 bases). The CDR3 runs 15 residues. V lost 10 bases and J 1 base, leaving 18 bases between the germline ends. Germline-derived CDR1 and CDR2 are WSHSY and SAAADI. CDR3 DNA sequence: TGCGCCAAACAAAGACAGGCCTCGGGCACAGATACGCAGTATTTT. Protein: CAKQRQASGTDTQYF.

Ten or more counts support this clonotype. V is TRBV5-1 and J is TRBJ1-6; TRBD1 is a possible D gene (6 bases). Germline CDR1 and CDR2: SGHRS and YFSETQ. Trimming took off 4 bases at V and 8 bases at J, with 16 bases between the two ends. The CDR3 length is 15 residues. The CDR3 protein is CASSPSGTNDSPLHF. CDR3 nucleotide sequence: TGCGCCAGCAGCCCCTCCGGGACAAATGATTCACCCCTCCACTTT.

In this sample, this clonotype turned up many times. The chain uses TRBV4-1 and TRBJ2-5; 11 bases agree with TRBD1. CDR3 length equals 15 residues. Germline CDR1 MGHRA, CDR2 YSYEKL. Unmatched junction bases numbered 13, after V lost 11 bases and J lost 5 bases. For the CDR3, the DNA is TGCGCCCGGACCTTGGACAGGGGGCAAGGGGAGACCCAGTACTTC. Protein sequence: CARTLDRGQGETQYF.

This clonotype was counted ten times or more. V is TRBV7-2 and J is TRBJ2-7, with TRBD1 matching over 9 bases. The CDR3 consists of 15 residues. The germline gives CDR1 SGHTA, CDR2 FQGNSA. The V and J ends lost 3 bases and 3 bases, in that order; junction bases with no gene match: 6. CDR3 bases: TGTGCCAGCAGCTTCAGACAGGGGGACATCTACGAGCAGTACTTC. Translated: CASSFRQGDIYEQYF.

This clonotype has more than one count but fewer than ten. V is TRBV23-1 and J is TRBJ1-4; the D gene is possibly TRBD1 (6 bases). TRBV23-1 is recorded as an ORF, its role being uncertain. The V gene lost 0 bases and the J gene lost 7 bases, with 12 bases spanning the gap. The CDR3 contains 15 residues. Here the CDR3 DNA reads TGCGCCAGCAGTCAATCTCTTTGGGGGCTTGAAAAACTGTTTTTT. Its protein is CASSQSLWGLEKLFF.

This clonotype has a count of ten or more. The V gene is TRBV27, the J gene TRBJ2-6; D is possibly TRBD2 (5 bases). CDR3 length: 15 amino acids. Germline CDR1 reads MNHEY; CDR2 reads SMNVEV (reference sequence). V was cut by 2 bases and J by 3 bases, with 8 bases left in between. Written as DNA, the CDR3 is TGTGCCAGCAGTTTACGGGGTGGTGGGGCCAACGTCCTGACTTTC. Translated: CASSLRGGGANVLTF.

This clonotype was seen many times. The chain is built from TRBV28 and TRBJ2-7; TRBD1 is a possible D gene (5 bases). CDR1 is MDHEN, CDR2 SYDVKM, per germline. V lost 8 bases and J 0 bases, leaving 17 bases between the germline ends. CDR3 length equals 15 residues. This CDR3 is CASGPLRVSSYEQYF. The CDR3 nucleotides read TGTGCCAGCGGACCCCTCAGGGTAAGCTCCTACGAGCAGTACTTC.

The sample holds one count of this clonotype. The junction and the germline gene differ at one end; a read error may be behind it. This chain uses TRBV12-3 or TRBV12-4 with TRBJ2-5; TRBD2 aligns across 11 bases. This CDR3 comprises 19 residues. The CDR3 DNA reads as TGTACCAGCACCTTAGCGGGGGGGCCGAGGTTCCTCAGGCGAGAGACCCAGTACTTC. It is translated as CTSTLAGGPRFLRRETQYF.

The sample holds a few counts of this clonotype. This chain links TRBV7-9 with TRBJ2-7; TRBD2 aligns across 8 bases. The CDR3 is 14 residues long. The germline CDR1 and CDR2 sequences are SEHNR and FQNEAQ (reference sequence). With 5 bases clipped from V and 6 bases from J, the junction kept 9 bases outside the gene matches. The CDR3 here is CASSPYAAGGEQYF. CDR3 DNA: TGTGCCAGCAGCCCCTACGCGGCGGGGGGCGAGCAGTACTTC.

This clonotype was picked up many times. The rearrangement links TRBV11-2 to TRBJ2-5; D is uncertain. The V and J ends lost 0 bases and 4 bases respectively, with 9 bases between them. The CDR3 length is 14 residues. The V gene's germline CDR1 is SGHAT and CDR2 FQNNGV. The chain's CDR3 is CASSLDPGGETQYF. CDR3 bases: TGTGCCAGCAGCTTAGATCCAGGTGGAGAGACCCAGTACTTC.

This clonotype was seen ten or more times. The CDR3 loop is CASGSDRVSTDTQYF. The CDR3 DNA is TGTGCTAGTGGTTCAGACAGGGTCAGCACAGATACGCAGTATTTT. V and J are TRBV12-5 and TRBJ2-3, with 7 nucleotides matching TRBD1. CDR1 LGHNT and CDR2 FRNRAP come from the germline V gene. This CDR3 is built from 15 residues. The ends lost 4 bases at V and 0 bases at J; junction bases unmatched: 4.

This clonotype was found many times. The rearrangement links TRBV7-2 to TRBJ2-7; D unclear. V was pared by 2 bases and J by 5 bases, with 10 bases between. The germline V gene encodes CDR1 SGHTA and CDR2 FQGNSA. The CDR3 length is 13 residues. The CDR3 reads CASSLLKGHEQYF. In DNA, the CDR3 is TGTGCCAGCAGCTTATTAAAGGGCCACGAGCAGTACTTC. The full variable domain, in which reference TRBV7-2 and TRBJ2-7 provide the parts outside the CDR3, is GAGVSQSPSNKVTEKGKDVELRCDPISGHTALYWYRQSLGQGLEFLIYFQGNSAPDKSGLPSDRFSAERTGGSVSTLTIQRTQQEDSAVYLCASSLLKGHEQYFGPGTRLTVT.

The CDR3 loop is CASKMDGYTEAFF. Written as DNA, the CDR3 is TGTGCCAGCAAAATGGACGGGTACACTGAAGCTTTCTTT. The chain has TRBV6-6 and TRBJ1-1; D not certain. Germline CDR1 reads MNHNY; CDR2 reads SVGAGI (reference sequence). V was clipped by 7 bases and J by 3 bases, with 12 bases between them. The CDR3 consists of 13 residues.